A selection of T cell receptor beta chains follows, all from one sample in a study of CD8 T cells in ankylosing spondylitis. TCRdb called the 5' RACE reads again in MiXCR, with one record for every CDR3 protein. The top ten hold 25% to 30% of the sample, which has 150,000 to 200,000 distinct CDR3 sequences, 9.5% to 13% seen once. The sequenced sample was blood, either unsorted or a sorted T cell fraction (not recorded which). The receptor set was obtained from a male donor with ankylosing spondylitis or in good health (not recorded which). Both conserved end residues are part of each CDR3. Fields, in order: J gene, D gene, V gene, clone size, CDR3 DNA, CDR3 protein. The D gene is left open where the match is weak. Size tells how often a clone was seen (once, few, many) or the class of an expanded clone, and some rows leave it out.

j_gene: TRBJ1-1; d_gene: TRBD1; v_gene: TRBV29-1; abundance: many; CDR3nt: TGCAGCGTTGTCGGGACAGGGGCGGACACTGAAGCTTTCTTT; CDR3aa: CSVVGTGADTEAFF
j_gene: TRBJ1-5; d_gene: TRBD1; v_gene: TRBV12-3/TRBV12-4; abundance: many; CDR3nt: TGTGCCAGCAGTATAACAGGGGGCGGTATTCAGCCCCAGCATTTT; CDR3aa: CASSITGGGIQPQHF
j_gene: TRBJ1-5; d_gene: -; v_gene: TRBV7-2; abundance: -; CDR3nt: TGTGCCAGCAGCTTAGTGTGGCAGGGTGGTCAGCCCCAGCATTTT; CDR3aa: CASSLVWQGGQPQHF
j_gene: TRBJ2-5; d_gene: -; v_gene: TRBV4-2; abundance: many; CDR3nt: TGTGCCAGCAGCCAAGAGCATAGAGAGACCCAGTACTTC; CDR3aa: CASSQEHRETQYF
j_gene: TRBJ2-7; d_gene: -; v_gene: TRBV7-9; abundance: -; CDR3nt: TGTGCCAGCAGCCAACTTCGACAGGCTAACCTAGACGAGCAGTACTTC; CDR3aa: CASSQLRQANLDEQYF
j_gene: TRBJ2-1; d_gene: -; v_gene: TRBV19; abundance: many; CDR3nt: TGTGCCAGTAGTACACTTCAGAGCTCCTACAATGAGCAGTTCTTC; CDR3aa: CASSTLQSSYNEQFF
j_gene: TRBJ1-2; d_gene: -; v_gene: TRBV20-1; abundance: many; CDR3nt: TGCAGTGCTAGAGCAAGGACAGAAAATGGCTACACCTTC; CDR3aa: CSARARTENGYTF
j_gene: TRBJ2-7; d_gene: -; v_gene: TRBV20-1; abundance: many; CDR3nt: TGCAGTGCTAGGAAGGAGGGACCCTCCTACGAGCAGTACTTC; CDR3aa: CSARKEGPSYEQYF
j_gene: TRBJ2-5; d_gene: -; v_gene: TRBV24-1; abundance: few; CDR3nt: TGTGCCACCAGTGATTCTCACAGGGCGAGGGCGACCCAGTACTTC; CDR3aa: CATSDSHRARATQYF
j_gene: TRBJ1-1; d_gene: TRBD1; v_gene: TRBV5-1; abundance: many; CDR3nt: TGCGCCAGCAGCTTGGGACAGGGGAGAACTGAAGCTTTCTTT; CDR3aa: CASSLGQGRTEAFF
j_gene: TRBJ2-7; d_gene: TRBD2; v_gene: TRBV5-4; abundance: few; CDR3nt: TGTGCCAGCAGCAGTACTAGCGGGGGGGGACGCTCCTACGAGCAGTACTTC; CDR3aa: CASSSTSGGGRSYEQYF
j_gene: TRBJ2-1; d_gene: TRBD1; v_gene: TRBV10-3; abundance: many; CDR3nt: TGTGCCATCAGTGCGACAGGGGCCAAAATATCCTACAATGAGCAGTTCTTC; CDR3aa: CAISATGAKISYNEQFF
j_gene: TRBJ2-7; d_gene: -; v_gene: TRBV28; abundance: many; CDR3nt: TGTGCCAGCAGTTTACCGGGGCCCTCCTACGAGCAGTACTTC; CDR3aa: CASSLPGPSYEQYF
j_gene: TRBJ2-2; d_gene: -; v_gene: TRBV20-1; abundance: many; CDR3nt: TGCAGTGCTAGGCCTGGGACGGGGAACACCGGGGAGCTGTTTTTT; CDR3aa: CSARPGTGNTGELFF
j_gene: TRBJ2-3; d_gene: TRBD2; v_gene: TRBV5-1; abundance: many; CDR3nt: TGCGCCAGCAAATCGACTAGCGGGTTCGGCACAGATACGCAGTATTTT; CDR3aa: CASKSTSGFGTDTQYF
j_gene: TRBJ2-3; d_gene: TRBD1; v_gene: TRBV10-3; abundance: many; CDR3nt: TGTGCCATCAGTGAGCCGGGACAGGGGGCCTCAGATACGCAGTATTTT; CDR3aa: CAISEPGQGASDTQYF
j_gene: TRBJ1-1; d_gene: TRBD1; v_gene: TRBV12-3/TRBV12-4; abundance: many; CDR3nt: TGTGCCAGCAGTTTAGGACAGGGGGTCGCCGCTTTCTTT; CDR3aa: CASSLGQGVAAFF
j_gene: TRBJ2-7; d_gene: -; v_gene: TRBV7-6; abundance: many; CDR3nt: TGTGCCAGCAGCTTAGCCCCAGGGTTGGCCTACGAGCAGTACTTC; CDR3aa: CASSLAPGLAYEQYF
j_gene: TRBJ2-1; d_gene: -; v_gene: TRBV20-1; abundance: many; CDR3nt: TGCAGTGCTAGCCCGAGGGACATAAGCTCCTACAATGAGCAGTTCTTC; CDR3aa: CSASPRDISSYNEQFF
j_gene: TRBJ2-5; d_gene: -; v_gene: TRBV28; abundance: few; CDR3nt: TGTGCCAGCTCCGGACCGCCATCTCGGCAAGAGACCCAGTACTTC; CDR3aa: CASSGPPSRQETQYF
j_gene: TRBJ1-5; d_gene: -; v_gene: TRBV6-2/TRBV6-3; abundance: -; CDR3nt: TGTGCCAGCAGTTATTCTGGGGCCCTTAGCAATCAGCCCCAGCATTTT; CDR3aa: CASSYSGALSNQPQHF
j_gene: TRBJ1-1; d_gene: -; v_gene: TRBV20-1; abundance: many; CDR3nt: TGCAGTGCTAGAAATAGGACCGGGTATGGCACTGAAGCTTTCTTT; CDR3aa: CSARNRTGYGTEAFF
j_gene: TRBJ2-4; d_gene: -; v_gene: TRBV12-3/TRBV12-4; abundance: few; CDR3nt: TGTGCCAGCAGTTTCAGGGCCAAAAACATTCAGTACTTC; CDR3aa: CASSFRAKNIQYF
j_gene: TRBJ1-1; d_gene: -; v_gene: TRBV9; abundance: many; CDR3nt: TGTGCCAGCAGCCCCCCGATGAAAGGGCAGACGAACACTGAAGCTTTCTTT; CDR3aa: CASSPPMKGQTNTEAFF
j_gene: TRBJ1-2; d_gene: -; v_gene: TRBV7-2; abundance: few; CDR3nt: TGTGCCAGCAGCTTAGCCAGCGACACAACTAACTATGGCTACACCTTC; CDR3aa: CASSLASDTTNYGYTF
j_gene: TRBJ2-7; d_gene: -; v_gene: TRBV11-2; abundance: -; CDR3nt: TGTGCCAGCAGCTCCCGACTACAGGGCTCCCACGAGCAGTACTTC; CDR3aa: CASSSRLQGSHEQYF
j_gene: TRBJ2-3; d_gene: TRBD2; v_gene: TRBV3-1; abundance: many; CDR3nt: TGTGCCAGCAGCCAAGAAGGGCTAGCGGGAGGGCCGACAGATACGCAGTATTTT; CDR3aa: CASSQEGLAGGPTDTQYF
j_gene: TRBJ2-7; d_gene: TRBD2; v_gene: TRBV5-6; abundance: few; CDR3nt: TGTGCCAGCAGCTTGCTTAGTGTACTAGCGGGAGGGCGCGAGCAGTACTTC; CDR3aa: CASSLLSVLAGGREQYF
j_gene: TRBJ2-1; d_gene: -; v_gene: TRBV27; abundance: many; CDR3nt: TGTGCCAGCGGGTGGGGGCGAGCGACTGAGCAGTTCTTC; CDR3aa: CASGWGRATEQFF
j_gene: TRBJ2-5; d_gene: TRBD2; v_gene: TRBV7-8; abundance: -; CDR3nt: TGTGCCAGCAGCTTAGCGATAGCGGGGAGCCAAGAGATCCAGTACTTC; CDR3aa: CASSLAIAGSQEIQYF
j_gene: TRBJ1-1; d_gene: TRBD1; v_gene: TRBV20-1; abundance: few; CDR3nt: TGCAGTGTCCCCCCGGTTGGACAGGGTAAACTTAACACTGAAGCTTTCTTT; CDR3aa: CSVPPVGQGKLNTEAFF
j_gene: TRBJ2-5; d_gene: -; v_gene: TRBV5-6; abundance: -; CDR3nt: TGTGCCAGCAGCTTATTCGGGGGACTTTCCAGAGAGACCCAGTACTTC; CDR3aa: CASSLFGGLSRETQYF
j_gene: TRBJ2-1; d_gene: TRBD2; v_gene: TRBV10-3; abundance: -; CDR3nt: TGTGCCATCAGTGGGGAAAGCGGGAGAGGCGATGAGCAGTTCTTC; CDR3aa: CAISGESGRGDEQFF
j_gene: TRBJ2-7; d_gene: -; v_gene: TRBV15; abundance: many; CDR3nt: TGTGCCACCAGCAGAGATGTGGCAGGTCCCTACGAGCAGTACTTC; CDR3aa: CATSRDVAGPYEQYF
j_gene: TRBJ2-6; d_gene: -; v_gene: TRBV27; abundance: few; CDR3nt: TGTGCCAGCAGTAAGTCCTCTGGGGCCAACGTCCTGACTTTC; CDR3aa: CASSKSSGANVLTF
j_gene: TRBJ2-1; d_gene: TRBD2; v_gene: TRBV6-5; abundance: few; CDR3nt: TGTGCCAGCAGTTTCTCAGGACTAGCGCACAATGAGCAGTTCTTC; CDR3aa: CASSFSGLAHNEQFF
j_gene: TRBJ2-2; d_gene: TRBD2; v_gene: TRBV7-6; abundance: few; CDR3nt: TGTGCCAGCAGCGACCGGGAGGCGGACACCGGGGAGCTGTTTTTT; CDR3aa: CASSDREADTGELFF
j_gene: TRBJ1-4; d_gene: -; v_gene: TRBV3-1; abundance: many; CDR3nt: TGTGCCAGCAGCCAAGTTTGGGGTGCAGAAGGGGAAAAACTGTTTTTT; CDR3aa: CASSQVWGAEGEKLFF